A selection of T cell receptor beta chains follows, all from one sample in a study of shared clonotypes between healthy human individuals. The assay was immunoSEQ multiplex PCR, and TCRdb's table has in-frame clones only and misses some. This sample yields some 1,100,000 clones, of which around 82% are seen a single time; approximately 0.56% belongs to the top ten. Sequenced input: memory CD4+ T cells from PBMCs. Receptor source: a man aged 18 to 30 in good health. Some clones in this sample may be carry-over from other donors' samples. CDR3s include the opening cysteine and the closing phenylalanine or tryptophan. D genes are given only for firm matches. Size tells how often a clone was seen (once, few, many) or the class of an expanded clone, and some rows leave it out.

cdr3_nt	cdr3_aa	v_call	d_call	j_call	clone_size
TGTGCCAGCTCAAAGGGACAGTTTGCAACTAATGAAAAACTGTTTTTT	CASSKGQFATNEKLFF	TRBV18	TRBD1	TRBJ1-4	NA
TGTGCCAGCAGCAACGGACGAGGCTTGGGCTACACCTTC	CASSNGRGLGYTF	TRBV7-2	NA	TRBJ1-2	NA
TGTGCCAGCAGTTGGGACAGGGTGGGCGGCTACACCTTC	CASSWDRVGGYTF	TRBV6-6	TRBD1	TRBJ1-2	few
TGTGCCAGCAGCCCCCCGTGGGGAGCTGGGGCCAACGTCCTGACTTTC	CASSPPWGAGANVLTF	TRBV7-2	NA	TRBJ2-6	NA
TGTGCCAGCTCACTTCTGGGTACCTACACCTTC	CASSLLGTYTF	TRBV18	NA	TRBJ1-2	NA
TGTGCCAGCAGTGCCAAAGTTGGGGGGGCGCTTGATGAGCAGTTCTTC	CASSAKVGGALDEQFF	TRBV6-1	NA	TRBJ2-1	many
TGTGCCAGCAGCTCCGGGAGACTAGTGGACACCGGGGAGCTGTTTTTT	CASSSGRLVDTGELFF	TRBV7-9	NA	TRBJ2-2	NA
TGTGCCAGCAGCTTTATAGCGGGAGGAGATACGCAGTATTTT	CASSFIAGGDTQYF	TRBV7-9	TRBD2	TRBJ2-3	NA
TGTGCCAGCAGTGAAGAGGGGCAAACTGAAGCTTTCTTT	CASSEEGQTEAFF	TRBV2	NA	TRBJ1-1	NA
TGCGCCAGCAGCTTGGAAGGGCCAGGGATGAACACTGAAGCTTTCTTT	CASSLEGPGMNTEAFF	TRBV5-1	NA	TRBJ1-1	NA
TGTGCCAGCGCCCCCACCCCACTCACAGATACGCAGTATTTT	CASAPTPLTDTQYF	TRBV5-4	NA	TRBJ2-3	NA
TGTGCCAGCAGTGAAGGGTATGCTTTCTTT	CASSEGYAFF	TRBV6-1	NA	TRBJ1-1	NA
TGTGCCAGCAGCTTTGGGGTGTCCGAGCAGTACTTC	CASSFGVSEQYF	TRBV7-9	NA	TRBJ2-7	NA
TGTGCCAGCTCACCACCGTTTGGAGTAGCCACCGGGGAGCTGTTTTTT	CASSPPFGVATGELFF	TRBV18	NA	TRBJ2-2	NA
TGTGCCAGTAGTACTGTAGGGTCGGGAAACATTCAGTACTTC	CASSTVGSGNIQYF	TRBV19	NA	TRBJ2-4	NA
TGTGCCAGCAGCGTAGCTGGGGGAAACAATGAGCAGTTCTTC	CASSVAGGNNEQFF	TRBV9	NA	TRBJ2-1	few
TGTGCCAGCAGTGAAGGGACAGAGATGTATGGCTACACCTTC	CASSEGTEMYGYTF	TRBV6-5	TRBD1	TRBJ1-2	few
TGTGCCAGCAGCTTAAAATCACCGGGGCGAAATCAGCCCCAGCATTTT	CASSLKSPGRNQPQHF	TRBV5-5	NA	TRBJ1-5	NA
TGTGCCAGCAGGCCCGACAGGGTGCATGGCTACACCTTC	CASRPDRVHGYTF	TRBV6-4	TRBD1	TRBJ1-2	once
TGTGCCAGCAGTTCTGGGGGGACTAGCGGGAGAGATGAGCAGTTCTTC	CASSSGGTSGRDEQFF	TRBV28	TRBD2	TRBJ2-1	NA
TGTGCCTGGAGAGGGTCGGAGGAGCTGTTTTTT	CAWRGSEELFF	TRBV30	NA	TRBJ2-2	few
TGTGCCAGCAGCTGGGAGCCCTCGGACGAGCAGTACTTC	CASSWEPSDEQYF	TRBV5-4	NA	TRBJ2-7	NA
TGTGCCAGCAGCCAAGATCTCGATACAGATACGCAGTATTTT	CASSQDLDTDTQYF	TRBV14	NA	TRBJ2-3	NA